These 15 T cell receptor beta chains were all obtained from the same sample, sequenced in a study of CD8+CD57+ T cells in acquired aplastic anemia. Profiling that covered TCR beta VDJ and CDR3 relied on genomic DNA as its template. Via MiXCR, TCRdb re-called the reads, giving one row per CDR3 protein. The profile shows 400,000 to 450,000 distinct CDR3 sequences, 65% to 80% of them singletons. The sequencing sample was made of sorted CD4+, CD8+, or CD8+CD57+ T cells (not recorded which) from PBMCs. These receptors were collected from a human donor in good health, serving as a control.

Note on this clonotype: The junction departs from germline at one end; a sequencing error may be responsible. The chain joins TRBV7-4 to TRBJ1-4, with 7 bases fitting TRBD1. Germline-derived CDR1 and CDR2 are SGHVT and SQSDAQ. The CDR3 sequence is 13 residues long. CDR3 loop: CASSGTANENLLF. The CDR3 DNA is TGTGCCAGCAGCGGGACAGCTAATGAAAATCTGTTGTTT.

This clonotype was picked up many times. This chain uses TRBV20-1 with TRBJ2-5; the match to TRBD1 covers 7 bases. CDR3 length: 14 amino acids. The germline V gene has CDR1 DFQATT and CDR2 SNEGSKA (reference sequence). J was trimmed by 5 bases and V by 6 bases; bases with no gene match: 12. CDR3 in amino acids: CSAPPGTRGETQYF. The CDR3 bases are TGCAGTGCCCCCCCGGGAACCAGGGGGGAGACCCAGTACTTC.

V gene TRBV5-4 combines with J gene TRBJ1-2; D remains unclear. The CDR3 spans 13 residues. The V gene lost 4 bases and the J gene lost 2 bases, with 9 bases spanning the gap. Germline-derived CDR1 and CDR2 are SGHNT and YYREEE (reference sequence). The CDR3 coding sequence is TGTGCCAGCAGCCGCCCATGCAACTATGGCTACACCTTC. Translated: CASSRPCNYGYTF.

The sample holds many counts of this clonotype. The rearrangement uses TRBV7-2 and TRBJ1-2; no definite D call. Trimming pared 3 bases from V and 0 bases from J, leaving 8 bases between. Germline CDR1 SGHTA, CDR2 FQGNSA. The CDR3 spans 14 residues. CDR3 sequence: CASSFADPNYGYTF. The CDR3, as DNA: TGTGCCAGCAGCTTCGCTGATCCTAACTATGGCTACACCTTC.

The chain joins TRBV7-9 to TRBJ2-4; D is perhaps TRBD2 (5 bases). V was trimmed by 5 bases and J by 8 bases, leaving 13 bases between them. Per the germline V gene, CDR1 is SEHNR and CDR2 is FQNEAQ (reference sequence). The CDR3 contains 13 residues. The CDR3 bases are TGTGCCAGCAGCCCCGGGTCGCGGGACATTCAGTACTTC. This encodes CASSPGSRDIQYF.

This clonotype was observed many times. The DNA of the CDR3 is TGTGCCTGGAGTGTACTGGGGAGGGCCTACGAGCAGTACTTC. This translates into CAWSVLGRAYEQYF. The J gene is TRBJ2-7, the V gene TRBV30; 7 bases are a match to TRBD2. V lost 0 bases to trimming and J lost 2 bases; unmatched junction nucleotides: 4. The V gene's germline CDR1 is GTSNPN and CDR2 SVGIG (reference sequence). CDR3 size: 14 residues.

J is TRBJ2-7 and V is TRBV24-1; the match to TRBD1 covers 8 bases. The J call may not be correct, given that the DNA end is closer to TRBJ2-1. The CDR3 is 12 amino acids. Per the germline V gene, CDR1 is KGHDR and CDR2 is SFDVKD. The CDR3 region has the DNA TGTGCCACCAGCAGGGGGCTAGGGGAGCAGTTCTTC. Translating gives CATSRGLGEQFF.

This clonotype was counted at least ten times. This sequence joins TRBV24-1 and TRBJ2-3, with TRBD2 matching 10 bases. CDR1 and CDR2 from the germline V gene are KGHDR and SFDVKD. The CDR3 totals 14 residues. Unmatched junction bases numbered 8, after V lost 9 bases and J lost 6 bases. The CDR3 loop is CATGSGGASDTQYF. The CDR3 coding sequence is TGTGCCACCGGGAGCGGGGGGGCCTCGGATACGCAGTATTTT.

This rearrangement joins TRBV7-9 to TRBJ2-3; D is uncertain. Looked up from germline, CDR1 is SEHNR and CDR2 is FQNEAQ (reference sequence). The CDR3 contains 15 residues. The V end was cut by 4 bases, the J end by 13 bases, with 24 bases between. The CDR3 loop reads CASSSPYAEAFFEYF. The CDR3 nucleotides read TGTGCCAGCAGCTCCCCGTACGCTGAAGCTTTTTTTGAGTATTTT.

The V and J genes are TRBV9 and TRBJ2-7; possibly TRBD1 for D (5 bases). V was cut by 0 bases and J by 2 bases, with 9 bases left in between. The CDR3 covers 14 residues. The germline CDR1 and CDR2 sequences are SGDLS and YYNGEE. The CDR3 here is CASSVVQGAYEQYF. CDR3 DNA: TGTGCCAGCAGCGTAGTCCAGGGTGCCTACGAGCAGTACTTC.

The table lists this clonotype with many counts. The gene calls are TRBV27 and TRBJ2-7; D uncertain. The CDR3 contains 13 residues. Trimming stripped 3 bases from V and 1 base from J, with 7 bases between. Germline loops: CDR1 MNHEY, CDR2 SMNVEV (reference sequence). The CDR3 reads CASSFISSYEQYF. CDR3 DNA: TGTGCCAGCAGTTTCATCAGTTCCTACGAGCAGTACTTC.

In DNA form, the CDR3 reads TGTGCCAGCAGCTGCGTCGGGGGGCGTAGGGAGACCCAGTACTTC. Encoded protein: CASSCVGGRRETQYF. This chain connects TRBV7-2 to TRBJ2-5, with D perhaps TRBD2 (7 bases). The CDR3 runs 15 residues. Germline values: CDR1 SGHTA, CDR2 FQGNSA. The ends were cut back, 4 bases at V and 5 bases at J, with 17 bases in the middle.

On this clonotype itself: One end of the junction fails to match germline, which may point to a read error. V is TRBV9 and J is TRBJ2-5; D might be TRBD2 (7 bases). The length of the CDR3 is 14 residues. Per germline, CDR1 SGDLS and CDR2 YYNGEE. This CDR3 reads CASSVGGRGCARNF. As DNA, the CDR3 is TGTGCCAGCAGCGTGGGGGGGCGGGGGTGCGCACGCAACTTC.

The V gene is TRBV20-1, the J gene TRBJ2-7; weak D call: TRBD1 (5 bases). CDR1 and CDR2 from the germline V gene are DFQATT and SNEGSKA (reference sequence). V lost 1 base and J 2 bases, leaving 9 bases between the germline ends. This CDR3 has 13 residues. CDR3 DNA sequence: TGCAGTGCTAGAGTAGGGGAACCCTACGAGCAGTACTTC. This gives the protein CSARVGEPYEQYF.

This clonotype has just a few counts. This may stem from a read error, because a much larger clone lies one nucleotide away. The chain employs TRBV4-1 and TRBJ1-6, with D possibly TRBD1 on 6 matching bases. V was cut by 3 bases and J by 10 bases, with 19 bases left in between. This CDR3 region has 16 residues. Germline lookup yields CDR1 MGHRA and CDR2 YSYEKL. The DNA for the CDR3 is TGCGCCAGCAGCCATGATTGGGGGGCCCTGGGCTCACCCCTCCACTTT. Encoded protein: CASSHDWGALGSPLHF.